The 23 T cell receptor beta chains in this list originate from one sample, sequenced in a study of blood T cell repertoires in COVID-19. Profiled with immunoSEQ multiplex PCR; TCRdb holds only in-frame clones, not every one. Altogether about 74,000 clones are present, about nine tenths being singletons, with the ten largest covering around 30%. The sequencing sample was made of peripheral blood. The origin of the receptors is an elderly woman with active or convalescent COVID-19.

The chain's CDR3 is CASSPMNTLAEQFF. The CDR3 DNA reads TGTGCCAGCTCACCAATGAACACGTTAGCTGAGCAGTTCTTC. This chain links TRBV18 with TRBJ2-1; D is undetermined. The CDR3 spans 14 residues. Germline V lookup: CDR1 KGHSH, CDR2 LQKENI. The V gene lost 2 bases and the J gene lost 9 bases, with 14 bases spanning the gap.

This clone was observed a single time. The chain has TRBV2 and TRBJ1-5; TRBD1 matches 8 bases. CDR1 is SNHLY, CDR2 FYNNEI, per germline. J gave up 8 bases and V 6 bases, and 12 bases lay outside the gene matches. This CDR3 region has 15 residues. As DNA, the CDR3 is TGTGCCAGCAGGGGACGGACAGGGTCGCTGGAGCCCCAGCATTTT. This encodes CASRGRTGSLEPQHF.

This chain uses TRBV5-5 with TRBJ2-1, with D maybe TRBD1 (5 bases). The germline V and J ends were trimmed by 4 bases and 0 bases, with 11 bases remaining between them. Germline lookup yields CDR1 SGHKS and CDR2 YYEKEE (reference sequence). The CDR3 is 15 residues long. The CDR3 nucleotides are TGTGCCAGCAGCACACAGGCTAGCTCCTACAATGAGCAGTTCTTC. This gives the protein CASSTQASSYNEQFF.

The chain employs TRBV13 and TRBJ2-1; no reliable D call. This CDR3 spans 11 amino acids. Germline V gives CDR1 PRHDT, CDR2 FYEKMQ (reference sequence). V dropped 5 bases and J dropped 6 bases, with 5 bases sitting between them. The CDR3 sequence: CASSHSNEQFF. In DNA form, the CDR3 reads TGTGCCAGCAGCCATTCCAATGAGCAGTTCTTC.

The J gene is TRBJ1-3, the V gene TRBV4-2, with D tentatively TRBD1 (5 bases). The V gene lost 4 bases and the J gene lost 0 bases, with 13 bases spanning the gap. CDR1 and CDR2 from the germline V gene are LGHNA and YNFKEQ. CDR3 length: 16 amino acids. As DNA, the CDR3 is TGTGCCAGCAGCCGACCCGGGGGGAGCTCTGGAAACACCATATATTTT. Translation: CASSRPGGSSGNTIYF.

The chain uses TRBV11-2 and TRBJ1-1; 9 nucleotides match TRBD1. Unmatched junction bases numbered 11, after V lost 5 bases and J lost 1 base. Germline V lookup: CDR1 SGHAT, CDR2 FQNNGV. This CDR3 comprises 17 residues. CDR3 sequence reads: CASSLGWGTGKNTEAFF. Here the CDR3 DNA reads TGTGCCAGCAGCCTAGGGTGGGGGACAGGGAAGAACACTGAAGCTTTCTTT.

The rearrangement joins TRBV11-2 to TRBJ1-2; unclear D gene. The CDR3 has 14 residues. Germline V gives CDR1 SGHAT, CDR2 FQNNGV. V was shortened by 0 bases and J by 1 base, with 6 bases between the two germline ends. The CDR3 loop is CASSLDPVNYGYTF. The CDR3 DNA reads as TGTGCCAGCAGCTTAGATCCCGTTAACTATGGCTACACCTTC. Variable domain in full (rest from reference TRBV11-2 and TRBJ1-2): EAGVAQSPRYKIIEKRQSVAFWCNPISGHATLYWYQQILGQGPKLLIQFQNNGVVDDSQLPKDRFSAERLKGVDSTLKIQPAKLEDSAVYLCASSLDPVNYGYTFGSGTRLTVV.

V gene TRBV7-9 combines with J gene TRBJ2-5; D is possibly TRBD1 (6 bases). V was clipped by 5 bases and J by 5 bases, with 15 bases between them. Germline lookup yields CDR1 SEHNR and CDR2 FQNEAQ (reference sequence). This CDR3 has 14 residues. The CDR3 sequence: CASSPNRVRETQYF. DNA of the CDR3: TGTGCCAGCAGCCCTAACAGGGTCCGGGAGACCCAGTACTTC.

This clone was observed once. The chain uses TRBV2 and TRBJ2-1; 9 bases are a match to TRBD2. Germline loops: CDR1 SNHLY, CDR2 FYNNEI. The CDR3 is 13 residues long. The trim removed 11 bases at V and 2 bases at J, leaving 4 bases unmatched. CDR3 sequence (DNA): TGTGCCTCGAGCGGGGGGCCCTACAATGAGCAGTTCTTC. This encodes CASSGGPYNEQFF.

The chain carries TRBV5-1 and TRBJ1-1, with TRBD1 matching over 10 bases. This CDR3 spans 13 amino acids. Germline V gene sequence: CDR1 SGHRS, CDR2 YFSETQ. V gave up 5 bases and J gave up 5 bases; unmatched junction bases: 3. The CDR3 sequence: CASRPGQGTEAFF. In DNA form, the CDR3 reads TGCGCCAGCAGACCGGGACAGGGGACTGAAGCTTTCTTT.

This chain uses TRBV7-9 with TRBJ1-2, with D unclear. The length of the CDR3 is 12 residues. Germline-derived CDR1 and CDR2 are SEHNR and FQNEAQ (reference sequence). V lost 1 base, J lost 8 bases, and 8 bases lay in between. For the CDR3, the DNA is TGTGCCAGCAGCTTAGACCCGGGGGGCTACACCTTC. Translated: CASSLDPGGYTF.

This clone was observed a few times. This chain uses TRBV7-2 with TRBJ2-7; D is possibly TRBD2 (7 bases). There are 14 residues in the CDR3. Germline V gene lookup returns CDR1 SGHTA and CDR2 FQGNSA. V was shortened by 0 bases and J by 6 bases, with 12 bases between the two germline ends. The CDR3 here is CASSLAGGHFEQYF. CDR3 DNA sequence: TGTGCCAGCAGCTTAGCGGGGGGGCACTTCGAGCAGTACTTC.

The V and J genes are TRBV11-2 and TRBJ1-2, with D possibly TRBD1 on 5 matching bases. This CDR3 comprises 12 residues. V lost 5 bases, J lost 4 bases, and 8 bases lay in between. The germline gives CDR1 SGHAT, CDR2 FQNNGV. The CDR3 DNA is TGTGCCAGCAGCATGGACACCTATGGCTACACCTTC. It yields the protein CASSMDTYGYTF. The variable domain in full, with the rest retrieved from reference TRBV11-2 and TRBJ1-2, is EAGVAQSPRYKIIEKRQSVAFWCNPISGHATLYWYQQILGQGPKLLIQFQNNGVVDDSQLPKDRFSAERLKGVDSTLKIQPAKLEDSAVYLCASSMDTYGYTFGSGTRLTVV.

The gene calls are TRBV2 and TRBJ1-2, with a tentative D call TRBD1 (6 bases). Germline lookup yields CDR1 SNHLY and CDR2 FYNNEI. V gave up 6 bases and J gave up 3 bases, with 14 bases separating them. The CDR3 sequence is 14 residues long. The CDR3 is CASSPTGIYYGYTF. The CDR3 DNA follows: TGTGCCAGCAGCCCGACAGGAATCTACTATGGCTACACCTTC.

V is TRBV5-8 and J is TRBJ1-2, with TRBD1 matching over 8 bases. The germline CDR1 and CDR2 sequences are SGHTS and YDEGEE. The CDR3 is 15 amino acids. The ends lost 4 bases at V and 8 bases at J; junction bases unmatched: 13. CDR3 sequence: CASSLDGQGGGGYTF. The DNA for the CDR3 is TGTGCCAGCAGCCTAGACGGACAGGGTGGAGGGGGCTACACCTTC.

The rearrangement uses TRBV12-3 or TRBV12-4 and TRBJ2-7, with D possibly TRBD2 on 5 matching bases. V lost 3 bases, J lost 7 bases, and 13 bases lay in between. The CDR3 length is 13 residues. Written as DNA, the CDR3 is TGTGCCAGCAGTTTTCGGGATAGACCTGAGCAGTACTTC. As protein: CASSFRDRPEQYF.

The CDR3 sequence: CASSFRGSATEAFF. The CDR3 nucleotides read TGTGCCAGCAGTTTTAGAGGGTCGGCCACTGAAGCTTTCTTT. The J gene is TRBJ1-1, the V gene TRBV6-5, with D uncertain. V lost 4 bases and J lost 4, with 13 bases in between. The germline V gene has CDR1 MNHEY and CDR2 SVGAGI. CDR3 length: 14 residues.

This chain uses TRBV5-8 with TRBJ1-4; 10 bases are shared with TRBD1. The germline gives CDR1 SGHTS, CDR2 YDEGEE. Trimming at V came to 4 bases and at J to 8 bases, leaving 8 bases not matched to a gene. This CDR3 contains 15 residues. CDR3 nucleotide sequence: TGTGCCAGCAGCCCGGGGACAGGGGTCGGAGAAAAACTGTTTTTT. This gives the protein CASSPGTGVGEKLFF.

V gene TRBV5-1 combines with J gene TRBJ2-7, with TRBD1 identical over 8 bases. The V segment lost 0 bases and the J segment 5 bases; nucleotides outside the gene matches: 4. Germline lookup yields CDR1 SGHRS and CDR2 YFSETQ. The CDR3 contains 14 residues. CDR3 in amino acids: CASSLGAGGDEQYF. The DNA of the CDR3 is TGCGCCAGCAGCTTGGGGGCAGGGGGCGACGAGCAGTACTTC.

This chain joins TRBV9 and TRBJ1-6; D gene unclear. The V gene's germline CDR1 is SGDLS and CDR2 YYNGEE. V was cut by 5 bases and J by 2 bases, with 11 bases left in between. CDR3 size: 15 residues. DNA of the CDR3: TGTGCCAGCAGTCCTAGTCTAGCCTATAATTCACCCCTCCACTTT. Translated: CASSPSLAYNSPLHF.

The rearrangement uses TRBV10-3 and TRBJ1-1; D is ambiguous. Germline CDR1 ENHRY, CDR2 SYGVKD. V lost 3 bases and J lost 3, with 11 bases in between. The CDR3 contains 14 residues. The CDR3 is CAISERVRDTEAFF. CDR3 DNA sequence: TGTGCCATCAGTGAAAGGGTGCGGGACACTGAAGCTTTCTTT.

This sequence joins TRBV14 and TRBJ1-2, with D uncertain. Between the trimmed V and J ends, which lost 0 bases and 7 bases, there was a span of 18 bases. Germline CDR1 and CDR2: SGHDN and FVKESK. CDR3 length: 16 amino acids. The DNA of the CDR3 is TGTGCCAGCAGCCAAGACATTGTTCCGGCTGGCGGTGGCTACACCTTC. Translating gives CASSQDIVPAGGGYTF.

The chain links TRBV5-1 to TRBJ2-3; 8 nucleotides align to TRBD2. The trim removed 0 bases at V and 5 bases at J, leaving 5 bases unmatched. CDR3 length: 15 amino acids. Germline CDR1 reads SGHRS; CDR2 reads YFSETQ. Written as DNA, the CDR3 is TGCGCCAGCAGCTTGGTTAGCGGGGTGGGAGATACGCAGTATTTT. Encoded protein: CASSLVSGVGDTQYF. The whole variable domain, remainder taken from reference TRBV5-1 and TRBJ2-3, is KAGVTQTPRYLIKTRGQQVTLSCSPISGHRSVSWYQQTPGQGLQFLFEYFSETQRNKGNFPGRFSGRQFSNSRSEMNVSTLELGDSALYLCASSLVSGVGDTQYFGPGTRLTVL.